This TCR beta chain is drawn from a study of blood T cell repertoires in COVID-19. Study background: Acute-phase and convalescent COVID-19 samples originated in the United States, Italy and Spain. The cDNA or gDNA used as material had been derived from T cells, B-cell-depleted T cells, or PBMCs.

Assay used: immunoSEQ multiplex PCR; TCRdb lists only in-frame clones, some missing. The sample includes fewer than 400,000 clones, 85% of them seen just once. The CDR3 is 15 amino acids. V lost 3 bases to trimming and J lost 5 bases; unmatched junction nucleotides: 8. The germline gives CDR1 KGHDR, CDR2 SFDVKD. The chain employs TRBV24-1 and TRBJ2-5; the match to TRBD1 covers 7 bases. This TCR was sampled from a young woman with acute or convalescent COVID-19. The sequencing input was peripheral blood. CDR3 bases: TGTGCCACCAGTGATGAATACAGGGGTCACGAGACCCAGTACTTC. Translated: CATSDEYRGHETQYF.